These 3 T cell receptor beta chains originate from one sample sequenced in a study of T cell responses to AZD1222 COVID-19 vaccine. Generated by immunoSEQ multiplex PCR, the TCRdb table keeps only in-frame clones and is missing some. The table includes roughly 120,000 clones, about 85% detected once. This material consisted of peripheral blood, taken on day 0 of AZD1222 vaccination. All receptors derive from an adult in good health.

V is TRBV6-1 and J is TRBJ1-5; D is possibly TRBD1 (6 bases). Germline CDR1 MNHNS, CDR2 SASEGT. V was shortened by 1 base and J by 1 base, with 14 bases between the two germline ends. This CDR3 has 17 amino acids. The CDR3: CASSEGQVFVSNQPQHF. As DNA, the CDR3 is TGTGCCAGCAGTGAAGGACAGGTATTCGTGAGCAATCAGCCCCAGCATTTT.

The chain combines TRBV18 with TRBJ1-2, with TRBD1 matching 7 bases. The trim removed 6 bases at V and 4 bases at J, leaving 5 bases unmatched. Germline CDR1 and CDR2: KGHSH and LQKENI. The CDR3 is 13 amino acids. CDR3 amino acids: CASSQDRSYGYTF. The CDR3 DNA follows: TGTGCCAGCTCCCAGGACAGGAGCTATGGCTACACCTTC.

This chain links TRBV24-1 with TRBJ2-5; possible D gene TRBD1, 6 bases. Between the trimmed V and J ends, which lost 3 bases and 7 bases, there was a span of 8 bases. CDR3 size: 12 residues. Germline loops: CDR1 KGHDR, CDR2 SFDVKD. The CDR3 nucleotides read TGTGCCACCAGTGATACAGGGTGGACCCAGTACTTC. Translating it yields CATSDTGWTQYF.